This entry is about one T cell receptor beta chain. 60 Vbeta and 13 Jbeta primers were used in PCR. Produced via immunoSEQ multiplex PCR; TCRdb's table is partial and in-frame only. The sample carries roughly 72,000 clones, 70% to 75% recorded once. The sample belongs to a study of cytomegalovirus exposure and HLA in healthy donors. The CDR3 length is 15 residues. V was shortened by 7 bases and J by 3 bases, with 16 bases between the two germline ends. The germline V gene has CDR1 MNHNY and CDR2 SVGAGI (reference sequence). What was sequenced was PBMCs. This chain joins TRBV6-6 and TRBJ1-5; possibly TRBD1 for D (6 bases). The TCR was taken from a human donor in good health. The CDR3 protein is CASTTGGAFNQPQHF. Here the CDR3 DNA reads TGTGCCAGCACCACCGGGGGGGCCTTCAATCAGCCCCAGCATTTT.